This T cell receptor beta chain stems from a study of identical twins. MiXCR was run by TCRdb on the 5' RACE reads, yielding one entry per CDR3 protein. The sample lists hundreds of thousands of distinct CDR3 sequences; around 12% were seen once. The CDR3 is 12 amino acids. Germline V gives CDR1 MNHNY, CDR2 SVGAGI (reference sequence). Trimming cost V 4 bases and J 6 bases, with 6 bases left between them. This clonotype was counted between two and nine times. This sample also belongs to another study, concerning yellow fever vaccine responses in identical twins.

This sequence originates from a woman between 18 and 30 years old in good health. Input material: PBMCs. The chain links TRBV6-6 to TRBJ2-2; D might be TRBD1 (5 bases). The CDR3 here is CASSSGSGELFF. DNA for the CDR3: TGTGCCAGCAGTTCAGGGTCCGGGGAGCTGTTTTTT.